The rows below give T cell receptor beta chains drawn from one sample of a study of cytomegalovirus exposure and HLA in healthy donors. The protocol was immunoSEQ multiplex PCR, while the TCRdb copy is restricted to in-frame clones and leaves out a portion. The sample holds 120,000 to 150,000 clones, roughly nine tenths seen once. Sequences were obtained from PBMCs. All receptors come from a woman aged 18 to 35 in good health and CMV-seropositive. Each CDR3 is given with its conserved first and last residue. Fields, in order: D gene, clone size, V gene, J gene, CDR3 protein, CDR3 DNA. A D gene is named only where the DNA matches it firmly. Rows give clone size only sometimes, using once, few, many, or a class for an expanded clone.

>NA|NA|TRBV5-1|TRBJ1-2
CASSTDKNYGYTF
TGCGCCAGCAGCACCGACAAGAACTATGGCTACACCTTC
>NA|once|TRBV5-4|TRBJ2-2
CASSSPGRNTGELFF
TGTGCCAGCAGCTCCCCAGGGCGGAACACCGGGGAGCTGTTTTTT
>NA|NA|TRBV28|TRBJ1-2
CASSFRVQVNGYTF
TGTGCCAGCAGTTTCCGCGTACAGGTTAATGGCTACACCTTC
>TRBD2|NA|TRBV4-2|TRBJ2-7
CASSRSATSGSYEQYF
TGTGCCAGCAGCCGGTCCGCGACTAGCGGCTCCTACGAGCAGTACTTC
>TRBD2|once|TRBV5-1|TRBJ2-3
CASSAGTSGSTDTQYF
TGCGCCAGCAGCGCGGGGACTAGCGGTAGCACAGATACGCAGTATTTT
>NA|NA|TRBV4-2|TRBJ2-7
CASSQDSSPSYEQYF
TGTGCCAGCAGCCAAGATTCGAGTCCCTCCTACGAGCAGTACTTC
>NA|NA|TRBV9|TRBJ1-4
CASSGNTGNEKLFF
TGTGCCAGCAGCGGTAACACAGGAAATGAAAAACTGTTTTTT
>NA|NA|TRBV7-9|TRBJ2-1
CASSLDPNNEQFF
TGTGCCAGCAGCTTAGACCCTAACAATGAGCAGTTCTTC
>NA|NA|TRBV30|TRBJ2-3
CAWRNLILPTDTQYF
TGTGCCTGGAGGAACTTGATCTTACCCACAGATACGCAGTATTTT
>NA|NA|TRBV30|TRBJ2-1
CAWSGADNEQFF
TGTGCCTGGAGTGGGGCAGACAATGAGCAGTTCTTC
>NA|NA|TRBV28|TRBJ2-7
CATGRVGPYEQYF
TGTGCCACAGGGCGAGTCGGTCCCTACGAGCAGTACTTC
>NA|NA|TRBV6-1|TRBJ1-5
CASRAPNQPQHF
TGTGCCAGCAGGGCACCCAATCAGCCCCAGCATTTT
>TRBD1|NA|TRBV6-5|TRBJ2-1
CASRQGGYNEQFF
TGTGCCAGCAGACAGGGGGGTTACAATGAGCAGTTCTTC
>NA|NA|TRBV5-1|TRBJ2-5
CASSSDIQETQYF
TGCGCCAGCAGCTCAGACATACAAGAGACCCAGTACTTC
>TRBD1|NA|TRBV4-2|TRBJ2-7
CASSQDIWTGGYEQYF
TGTGCCAGCAGCCAAGATATATGGACAGGGGGCTACGAGCAGTACTTC
>NA|NA|TRBV28|TRBJ2-2
CASRTRPFGLNTGELFF
TGTGCCAGCAGAACACGCCCCTTTGGACTCAACACCGGGGAGCTGTTTTTT
>NA|NA|TRBV5-1|TRBJ2-6
CASSATPGGANVLTF
TGCGCCAGCAGCGCGACCCCGGGGGGGGCCAACGTCCTGACTTTC
>NA|NA|TRBV30|TRBJ2-5
CAWSSAGTQETQYF
TGTGCCTGGAGTTCGGCGGGTACTCAAGAGACCCAGTACTTC
>NA|NA|TRBV11-2|TRBJ2-2
CASSSRGTANTGELFF
TGTGCCAGCAGTTCCCGGGGGACAGCGAACACCGGGGAGCTGTTTTTT
>NA|NA|TRBV7-9|TRBJ2-7
CASSLTGGSHEQYF
TGTGCCAGCAGCCTGACAGGCGGGAGCCACGAGCAGTACTTC
>NA|NA|TRBV6-6|TRBJ1-1
CASRRQGQNTEAFF
TGTGCCAGCAGACGGCAGGGGCAGAACACTGAAGCTTTCTTT
>TRBD2|NA|TRBV6-1|TRBJ2-7
CASTWTSGGSYEQYF
TGTGCCAGCACTTGGACTAGCGGAGGGTCCTACGAGCAGTACTTC
>NA|once|TRBV7-2|TRBJ2-6
CASSERGSGGANVLTF
TGTGCCAGCAGCGAGAGGGGGTCGGGCGGGGCCAACGTCCTGACTTTC
>NA|NA|TRBV18|TRBJ1-1
CASSLRQFNTEAFF
TGTGCCAGCTCATTAAGACAGTTTAACACTGAAGCTTTCTTT
>NA|NA|TRBV6-6|TRBJ2-7
CASSYSIRVGSYEQYF
TGTGCCAGCAGTTACTCGATCAGGGTCGGGTCCTACGAGCAGTACTTC
>NA|NA|TRBV15|TRBJ1-5
CATSGPSINQPQHF
TGTGCCACCAGCGGGCCGTCTATTAATCAGCCCCAGCATTTT
>NA|NA|TRBV9|TRBJ2-2
CASSVAGGGSGELFF
TGTGCCAGCAGCGTAGCGGGGGGCGGGTCCGGGGAGCTGTTTTTT
>TRBD1|NA|TRBV25-1|TRBJ1-2
CASSESTGDYGYTF
TGTGCCAGCAGTGAATCCACAGGGGACTATGGCTACACCTTC
>NA|NA|TRBV2|TRBJ2-3
CASSEARTQYF
TGTGCCAGCAGTGAAGCGCGCACGCAGTATTTT
>NA|NA|TRBV28|TRBJ2-5
CASPPSRGAYQETQYF
TGTGCCAGCCCCCCCTCCCGCGGGGCGTACCAAGAGACCCAGTACTTC
>TRBD1|NA|TRBV28|TRBJ1-1
CASGPNRGLEAFF
TGTGCCAGCGGACCCAACAGGGGCCTTGAAGCTTTCTTT
>TRBD2|NA|TRBV5-1|TRBJ2-3
CASSWVSSGTSTDTQYF
TGCGCCAGCAGCTGGGTATCTAGCGGCACTAGCACAGATACGCAGTATTTT
>NA|NA|TRBV5-3|TRBJ2-5
CAWMEGGETQYF
TGTGCCTGGATGGAGGGCGGCGAGACCCAGTACTTC
>NA|NA|TRBV5-1|TRBJ2-7
CASSPEVHEQYF
TGCGCCAGCAGCCCCGAGGTCCACGAGCAGTACTTC
>TRBD2|NA|TRBV11-3|TRBJ2-1
CASSPTSSSEQFF
TGTGCCAGCAGCCCGACTAGCTCAAGTGAGCAGTTCTTC
>NA|NA|TRBV2|TRBJ2-6
CASSQTYSFAGANVLTF
TGTGCCAGCAGCCAAACATACAGCTTCGCGGGGGCCAACGTCCTGACTTTC
>TRBD2|NA|TRBV7-8|TRBJ2-5
CASSSSGGGETQYF
TGTGCCAGCAGCTCCTCGGGGGGAGGGGAGACCCAGTACTTC
>TRBD2|NA|TRBV6-5|TRBJ2-4
CASSWGGAKNIQYF
TGTGCCAGCAGTTGGGGGGGAGCCAAAAACATTCAGTACTTC
>NA|NA|TRBV15|TRBJ1-2
CATSSPNMIGYTF
TGTGCCACCAGCAGTCCGAACATGATTGGCTACACCTTC
>NA|NA|TRBV27|TRBJ1-5
CATGGNQPQHF
TGTGCCACCGGGGGGAATCAGCCCCAGCATTTT
>NA|NA|TRBV9|TRBJ2-3
CASSESGVDTQYF
TGTGCCAGCAGCGAGTCGGGAGTGGATACGCAGTATTTT
>NA|NA|TRBV28|TRBJ2-7
CASTLLGSYEQYF
TGTGCCAGCACTCTCCTGGGCAGCTACGAGCAGTACTTC
>NA|NA|TRBV4-2|TRBJ2-5
CASSQDRGSQETQYF
TGTGCCAGCAGCCAAGATCGCGGGTCCCAAGAGACCCAGTACTTC
>NA|few|TRBV30|TRBJ1-5
CAWSHTGIYSNQPQHF
TGTGCCTGGAGTCACACAGGGATTTATAGCAATCAGCCCCAGCATTTT
>NA|NA|TRBV6-4|TRBJ2-1
CASSMDSSSYNEQFF
TGTGCCAGCAGTATGGACTCGAGCTCCTACAATGAGCAGTTCTTC
>NA|NA|TRBV5-6|TRBJ2-5
CASSEPTGPLGTQYF
TGTGCCAGCAGCGAACCTACAGGGCCCCTCGGGACCCAGTACTTC
>TRBD2|NA|TRBV7-8|TRBJ2-2
CASTPLAGRMDTGELFF
TGTGCCAGCACTCCTCTAGCGGGAAGAATGGACACCGGGGAGCTGTTTTTT
>NA|NA|TRBV5-8|TRBJ2-5
CASSPGTRVTQYF
TGTGCCAGCAGCCCCGGGACAAGGGTGACCCAGTACTTC
>NA|NA|TRBV18|TRBJ2-7
CASSPREQSYEQYF
TGTGCCAGCTCACCTCGGGAACAGTCCTACGAGCAGTACTTC